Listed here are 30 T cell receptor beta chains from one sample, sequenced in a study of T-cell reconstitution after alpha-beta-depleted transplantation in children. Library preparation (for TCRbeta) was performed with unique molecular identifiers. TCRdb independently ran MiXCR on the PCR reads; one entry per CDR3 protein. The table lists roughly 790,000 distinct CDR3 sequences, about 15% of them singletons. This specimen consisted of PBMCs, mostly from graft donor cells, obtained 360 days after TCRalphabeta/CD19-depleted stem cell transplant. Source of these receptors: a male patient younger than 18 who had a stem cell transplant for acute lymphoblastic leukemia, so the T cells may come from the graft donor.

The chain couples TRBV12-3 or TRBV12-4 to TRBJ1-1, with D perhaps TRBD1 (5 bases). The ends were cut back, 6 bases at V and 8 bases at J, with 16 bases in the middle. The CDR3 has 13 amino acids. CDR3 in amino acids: CASSLIRDPEAFF. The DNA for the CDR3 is TGTGCCAGCAGCTTGATCCGGGACCCAGAAGCTTTCTTT.

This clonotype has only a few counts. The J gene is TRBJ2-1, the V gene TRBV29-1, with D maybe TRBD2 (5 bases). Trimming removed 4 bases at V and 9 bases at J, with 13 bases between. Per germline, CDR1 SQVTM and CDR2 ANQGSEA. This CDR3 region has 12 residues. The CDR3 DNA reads TGCAGCGTTGTAAGTCCCAGCGGTGAGCAGTTCTTC. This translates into CSVVSPSGEQFF.

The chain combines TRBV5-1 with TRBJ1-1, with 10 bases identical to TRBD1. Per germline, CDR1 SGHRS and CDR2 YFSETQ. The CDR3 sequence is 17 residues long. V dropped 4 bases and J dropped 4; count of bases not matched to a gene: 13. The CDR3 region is CASSTAGTGEGSTEAFF. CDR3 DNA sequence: TGCGCCAGCAGCACCGCCGGGACAGGGGAAGGTAGCACTGAAGCTTTCTTT.

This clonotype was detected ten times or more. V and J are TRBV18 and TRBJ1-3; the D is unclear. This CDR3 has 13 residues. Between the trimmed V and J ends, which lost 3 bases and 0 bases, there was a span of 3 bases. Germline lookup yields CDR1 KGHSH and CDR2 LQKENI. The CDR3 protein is CASSPYSGNTIYF. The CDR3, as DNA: TGTGCCAGCTCACCGTACTCTGGAAACACCATATATTTT.

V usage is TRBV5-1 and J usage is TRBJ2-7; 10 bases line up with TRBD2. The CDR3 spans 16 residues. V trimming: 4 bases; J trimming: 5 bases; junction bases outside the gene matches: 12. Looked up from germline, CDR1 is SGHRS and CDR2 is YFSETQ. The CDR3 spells CASSPLFLAGDDEQYF. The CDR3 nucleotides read TGCGCCAGCAGCCCGCTTTTCCTAGCGGGAGACGACGAGCAGTACTTC.

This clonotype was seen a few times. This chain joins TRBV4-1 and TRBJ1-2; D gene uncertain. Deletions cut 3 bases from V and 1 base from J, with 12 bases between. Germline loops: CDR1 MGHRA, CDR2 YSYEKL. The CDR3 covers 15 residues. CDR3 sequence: CASSHLSLYNYGYTF. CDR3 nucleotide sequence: TGCGCCAGCAGCCACCTGAGTCTGTATAACTATGGCTACACCTTC.

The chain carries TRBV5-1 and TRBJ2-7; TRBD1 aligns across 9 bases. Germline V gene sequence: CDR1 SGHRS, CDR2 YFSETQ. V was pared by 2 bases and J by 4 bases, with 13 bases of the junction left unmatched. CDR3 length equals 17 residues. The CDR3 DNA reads TGCGCCAGCAGCTTCCGATCGGGACAGGGCCCACATTACGAGCAGTACTTC. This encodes CASSFRSGQGPHYEQYF.

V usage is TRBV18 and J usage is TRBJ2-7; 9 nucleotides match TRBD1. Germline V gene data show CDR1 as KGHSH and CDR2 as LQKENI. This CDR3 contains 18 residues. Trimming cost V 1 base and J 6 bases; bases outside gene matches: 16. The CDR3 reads CASSPLQGALAARGEQYF. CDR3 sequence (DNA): TGTGCCAGCTCACCACTACAGGGGGCTCTAGCGGCTAGGGGCGAGCAGTACTTC.

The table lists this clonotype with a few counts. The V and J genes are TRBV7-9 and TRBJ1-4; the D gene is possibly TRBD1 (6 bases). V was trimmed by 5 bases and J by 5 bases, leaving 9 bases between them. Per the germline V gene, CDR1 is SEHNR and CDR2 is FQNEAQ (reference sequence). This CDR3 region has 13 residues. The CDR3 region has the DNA TGTGCCAGCAGCCGGGACACAAATGAAAAACTGTTTTTT. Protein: CASSRDTNEKLFF.

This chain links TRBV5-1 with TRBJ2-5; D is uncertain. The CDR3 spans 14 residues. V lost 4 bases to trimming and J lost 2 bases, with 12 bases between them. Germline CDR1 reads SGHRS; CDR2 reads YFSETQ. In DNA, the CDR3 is TGCGCCAGCAGCCTCACAACAACTCAAGAGACCCAGTACTTC. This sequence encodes CASSLTTTQETQYF.

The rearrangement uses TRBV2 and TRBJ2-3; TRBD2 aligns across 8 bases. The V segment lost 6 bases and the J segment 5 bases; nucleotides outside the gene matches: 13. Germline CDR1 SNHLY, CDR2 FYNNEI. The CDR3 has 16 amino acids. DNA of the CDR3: TGTGCCAGCAGGGGGCCCGGGACTAGAGATCGAGATACGCAGTATTTT. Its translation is CASRGPGTRDRDTQYF.

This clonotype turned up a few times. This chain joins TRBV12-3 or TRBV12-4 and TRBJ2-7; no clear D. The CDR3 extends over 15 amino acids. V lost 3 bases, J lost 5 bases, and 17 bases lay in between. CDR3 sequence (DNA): TGTGCCAGCAGTTTGTGGACCCCCGCCCGGGACGAGCAGTACTTC. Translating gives CASSLWTPARDEQYF.

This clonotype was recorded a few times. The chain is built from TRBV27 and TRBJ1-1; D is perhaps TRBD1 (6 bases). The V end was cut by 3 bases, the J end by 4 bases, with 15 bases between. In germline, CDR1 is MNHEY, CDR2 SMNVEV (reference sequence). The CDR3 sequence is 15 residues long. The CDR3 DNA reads TGTGCCAGCAGTTTGTGGGGGGGCCCCGGCACTGAAGCTTTCTTT. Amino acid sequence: CASSLWGGPGTEAFF.

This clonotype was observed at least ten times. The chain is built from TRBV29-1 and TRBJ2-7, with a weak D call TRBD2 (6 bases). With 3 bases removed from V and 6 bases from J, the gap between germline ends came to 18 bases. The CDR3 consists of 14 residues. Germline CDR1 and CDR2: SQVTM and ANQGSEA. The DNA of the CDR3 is TGCAGCGTTGAGGGGGACTCTACCCAATTCGAGCAGTACTTC. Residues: CSVEGDSTQFEQYF.

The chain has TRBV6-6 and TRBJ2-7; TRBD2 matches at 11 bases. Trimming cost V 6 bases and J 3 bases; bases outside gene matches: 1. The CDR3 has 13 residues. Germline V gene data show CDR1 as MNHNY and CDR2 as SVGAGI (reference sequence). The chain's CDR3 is CASRGTSGYEQYF. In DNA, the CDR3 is TGTGCCAGCAGGGGGACTAGCGGCTACGAGCAGTACTTC.

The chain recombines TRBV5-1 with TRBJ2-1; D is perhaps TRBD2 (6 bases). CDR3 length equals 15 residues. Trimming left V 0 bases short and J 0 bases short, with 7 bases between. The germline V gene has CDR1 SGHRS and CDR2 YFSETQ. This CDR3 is CASSLVAVSYNEQFF. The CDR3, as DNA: TGCGCCAGCAGCTTGGTAGCGGTCTCCTACAATGAGCAGTTCTTC.

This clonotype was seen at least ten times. DNA for the CDR3: TGTGCCAGCAGTTTATCGGCAGGCGAGCAGTTCTTC. Amino acid sequence: CASSLSAGEQFF. This chain uses TRBV27 with TRBJ2-1; no firm D call. The V gene's germline CDR1 is MNHEY and CDR2 SMNVEV (reference sequence). V was shortened by 0 bases and J by 10 bases, with 7 bases between the two germline ends. The CDR3 contains 12 residues.

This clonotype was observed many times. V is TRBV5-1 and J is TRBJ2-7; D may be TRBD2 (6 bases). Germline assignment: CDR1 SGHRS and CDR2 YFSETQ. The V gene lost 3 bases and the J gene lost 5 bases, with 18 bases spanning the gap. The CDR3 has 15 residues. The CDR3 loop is CASSYPGTPPHEQYF. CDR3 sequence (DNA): TGCGCCAGCAGCTACCCCGGGACTCCTCCCCACGAGCAGTACTTC.

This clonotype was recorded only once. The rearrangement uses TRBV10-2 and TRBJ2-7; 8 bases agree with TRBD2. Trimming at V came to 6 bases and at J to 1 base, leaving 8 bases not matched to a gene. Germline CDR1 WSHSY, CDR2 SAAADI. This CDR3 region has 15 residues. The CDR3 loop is CASSKTSGVSYEQYF. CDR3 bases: TGCGCCAGCAGCAAAACTAGCGGAGTTTCCTACGAGCAGTACTTC.

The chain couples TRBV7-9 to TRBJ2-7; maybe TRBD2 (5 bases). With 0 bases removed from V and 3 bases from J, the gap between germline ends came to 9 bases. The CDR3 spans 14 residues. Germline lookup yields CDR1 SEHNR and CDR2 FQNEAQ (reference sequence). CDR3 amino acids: CASSLARALYEQYF. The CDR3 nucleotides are TGTGCCAGCAGCTTAGCGAGGGCGCTCTACGAGCAGTACTTC.

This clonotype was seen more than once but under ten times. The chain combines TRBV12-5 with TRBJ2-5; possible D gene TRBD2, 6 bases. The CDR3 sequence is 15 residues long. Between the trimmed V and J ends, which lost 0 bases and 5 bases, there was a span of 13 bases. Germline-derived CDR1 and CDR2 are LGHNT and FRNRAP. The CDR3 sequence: CASGLVGRRGETQYF. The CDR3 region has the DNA TGTGCTAGTGGTTTGGTAGGTCGGAGGGGCGAGACCCAGTACTTC.

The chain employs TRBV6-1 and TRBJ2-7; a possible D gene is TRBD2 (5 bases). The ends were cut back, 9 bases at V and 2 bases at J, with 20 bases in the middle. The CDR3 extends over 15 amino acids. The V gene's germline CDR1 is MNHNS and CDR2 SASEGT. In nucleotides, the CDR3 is TGTGCCAGTGGATCTACTGGACGGGAAACCTACGAGCAGTACTTC. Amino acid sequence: CASGSTGRETYEQYF.

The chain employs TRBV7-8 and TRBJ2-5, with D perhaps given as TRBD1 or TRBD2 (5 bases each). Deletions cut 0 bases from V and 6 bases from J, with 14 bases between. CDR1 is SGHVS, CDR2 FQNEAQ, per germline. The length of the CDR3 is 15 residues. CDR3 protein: CASSLAGTDLKTQYF. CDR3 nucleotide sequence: TGTGCCAGCAGCTTAGCGGGGACCGATTTGAAGACCCAGTACTTC.

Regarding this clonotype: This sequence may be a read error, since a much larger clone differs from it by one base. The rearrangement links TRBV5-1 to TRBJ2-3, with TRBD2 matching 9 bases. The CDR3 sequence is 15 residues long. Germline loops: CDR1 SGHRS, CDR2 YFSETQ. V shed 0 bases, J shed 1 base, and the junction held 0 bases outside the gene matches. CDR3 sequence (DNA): TGCGCCAGCAGCTTGGAGCGGGGGGGCACAGATACGCAGTATTTT. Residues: CASSLERGGTDTQYF. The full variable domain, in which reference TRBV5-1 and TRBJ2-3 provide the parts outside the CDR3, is KAGVTQTPRYLIKTRGQQVTLSCSPISGHRSVSWYQQTPGQGLQFLFEYFSETQRNKGNFPGRFSGRQFSNSRSEMNVSTLELGDSALYLCASSLERGGTDTQYFGPGTRLTVL.

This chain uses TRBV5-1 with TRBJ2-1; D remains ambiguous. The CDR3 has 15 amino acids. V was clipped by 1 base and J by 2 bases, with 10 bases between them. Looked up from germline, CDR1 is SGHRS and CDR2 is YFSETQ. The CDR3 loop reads CASSLTARPYNEQFF. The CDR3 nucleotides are TGCGCCAGCAGCTTGACTGCGCGACCCTACAATGAGCAGTTCTTC.

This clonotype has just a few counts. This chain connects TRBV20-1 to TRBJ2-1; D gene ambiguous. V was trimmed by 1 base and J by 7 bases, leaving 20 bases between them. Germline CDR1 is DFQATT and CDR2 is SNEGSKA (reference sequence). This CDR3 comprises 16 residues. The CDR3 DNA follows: TGCAGTGCTAGAGGAGAAGACTCGCTAATATGGAATGAGCAGTTCTTC. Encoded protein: CSARGEDSLIWNEQFF.

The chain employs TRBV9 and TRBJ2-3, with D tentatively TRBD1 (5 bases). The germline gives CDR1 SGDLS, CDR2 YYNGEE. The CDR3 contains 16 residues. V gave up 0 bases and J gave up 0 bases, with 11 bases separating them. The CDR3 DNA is TGTGCCAGCAGCGTAGGAGACAGCACTAGCACAGATACGCAGTATTTT. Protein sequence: CASSVGDSTSTDTQYF.

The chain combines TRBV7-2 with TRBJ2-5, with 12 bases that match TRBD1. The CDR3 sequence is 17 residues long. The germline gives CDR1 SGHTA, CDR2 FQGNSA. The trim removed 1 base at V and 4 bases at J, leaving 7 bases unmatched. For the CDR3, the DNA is TGTGCCAGCAGCTTAGTGGGACAGGGGGCGAGGGGAGAGACCCAGTACTTC. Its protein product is CASSLVGQGARGETQYF.

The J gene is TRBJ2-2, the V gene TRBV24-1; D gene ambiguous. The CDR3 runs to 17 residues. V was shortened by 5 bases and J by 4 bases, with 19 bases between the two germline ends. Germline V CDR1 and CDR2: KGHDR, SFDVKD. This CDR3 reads CATSGGPLVPFTGELFF. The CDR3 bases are TGTGCCACCAGTGGCGGCCCATTGGTACCCTTCACCGGGGAGCTGTTTTTT.

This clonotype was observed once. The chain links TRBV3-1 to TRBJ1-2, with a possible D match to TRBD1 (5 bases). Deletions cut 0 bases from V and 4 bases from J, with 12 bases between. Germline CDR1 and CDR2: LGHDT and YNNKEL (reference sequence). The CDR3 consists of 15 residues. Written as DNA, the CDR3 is TGTGCCAGCAGCCAAGATTGGGGGGAATTCTATGGCTACACCTTC. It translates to CASSQDWGEFYGYTF.